This T cell receptor beta chain was sequenced during a study of technical replicates of blood from several donors. Trimming at V came to 1 base and at J to 1 base, leaving 9 bases not matched to a gene. Germline assignment: CDR1 SQVTM and CDR2 ANQGSEA. The CDR3 runs 17 residues. Measured with immunoSEQ multiplex PCR; TCRdb has only the in-frame clones, and not every one. The sample has tens of thousands of clones, around nine tenths seen once. The source of this sequence is a human donor in good health. The V and J genes are TRBV29-1 and TRBJ2-4, with 8 nucleotides matching TRBD1. The sequenced sample consisted of T cells isolated from PBMCs. CDR3 bases: TGCAGCGTTGAAGGGCTCCCGGACAGGGCGGCCAAAAACATTCAGTACTTC. Protein sequence: CSVEGLPDRAAKNIQYF. Based on the CDR3 plus reference TRBV29-1 and TRBJ2-4, the full variable domain is SAVISQKPSRDICQRGTSLTIQCQVDSQVTMMFWYRQQPGQSLTLIATANQGSEATYESGFVIDKFPISRPNLTFSTLTVSNMSPEDSSIYLCSVEGLPDRAAKNIQYFGAGTRLSVL.